The rows below give T cell receptor beta chains drawn from one sample of a study of blood T cell repertoires in COVID-19. The protocol was immunoSEQ multiplex PCR, while the TCRdb copy is restricted to in-frame clones and leaves out a portion. The table lists about 230,000 clones, 87% of them singletons. The sequenced sample consisted of peripheral blood. The origin of the receptors is a woman aged 18-30 years who had recovered from COVID-19. Each CDR3 is given with its conserved first and last residue. D genes are given only for firm matches. The size entry is marked missing in some rows and otherwise reads once, few, many or a size class.

J gene | clone size | V gene | D gene | CDR3 DNA | CDR3 protein
TRBJ1-2 | - | TRBV18 | TRBD1 | TGTGCCAGCTCACCATCACCCAACATCGAGGGGGCAGGGGGCTACACCTTC | CASSPSPNIEGAGGYTF
TRBJ2-1 | - | TRBV10-1 | - | TGCGCCAGCAGTGAGCTGGACAGTCAATCACATGAGCAGTTCTTC | CASSELDSQSHEQFF
TRBJ1-2 | - | TRBV19 | TRBD1 | TGTGCCAGTAGTACCGGGACAGCCTATGGCTACACCTTC | CASSTGTAYGYTF
TRBJ2-3 | once | TRBV4-1 | TRBD1 | TGCGCCAGCAGCCAAGCCCGGGACAGGGGTACAGATACGCAGTATTTT | CASSQARDRGTDTQYF
TRBJ2-3 | - | TRBV9 | TRBD2 | TGTGCCAGCAGCGTAGGTCTAGCGGGAGGTGGAGATACGCAGTATTTT | CASSVGLAGGGDTQYF
TRBJ1-5 | - | TRBV7-9 | - | TGTGCCAGCAGCCCGGGGGGTCGAGAGAATCAGCCCCAGCATTTT | CASSPGGRENQPQHF
TRBJ1-4 | - | TRBV10-2 | TRBD1 | TGCGCCAGCAGCTACCGGGACAGGGCCGAAAAACTGTTTTTT | CASSYRDRAEKLFF
TRBJ1-5 | - | TRBV2 | - | TGTGCCAGCAGGGGAGGGCTCTCTAGCAATCAGCCCCAGCATTTT | CASRGGLSSNQPQHF
TRBJ1-1 | - | TRBV5-6 | TRBD1 | TGTGCCAGCAGCCCTCGGAGGGGGCGTTTGGACACTGAAGCTTTCTTT | CASSPRRGRLDTEAFF
TRBJ1-6 | - | TRBV7-9 | - | TGTGCCAGCAGCTTAGAGAAGCCATCACCCCTCCACTTT | CASSLEKPSPLHF
TRBJ2-7 | - | TRBV6-5 | TRBD2 | TGTGCCAGCAGTTACTCGAAGGGAGGGAACGAGCAGTACTTC | CASSYSKGGNEQYF
TRBJ1-2 | - | TRBV6-6 | - | TGTGCCAGCAGAGAGGGGGTCGGCTATGGCTACACCTTC | CASREGVGYGYTF
TRBJ2-7 | - | TRBV5-1 | - | TGCGCCAGCAGCTTCCGGGACACAGAAACCTACGAGCAGTACTTC | CASSFRDTETYEQYF
TRBJ2-2 | - | TRBV4-3 | TRBD2 | TGCGCCAGCAGCCAAGAGGCCAGCGGGAGGGCCGACACCGGGGAGCTGTTTTTT | CASSQEASGRADTGELFF
TRBJ2-5 | - | TRBV15 | TRBD2 | TGTGCCACCAGCAGAGATGGCTCTCGGGGGGGAGAGACCCAGTACTTC | CATSRDGSRGGETQYF
TRBJ2-7 | - | TRBV2 | - | TGTGCCAGCAGTGATGGAGGTACGGGGGGCCCCTCCTACGAGCAGTACTTC | CASSDGGTGGPSYEQYF
TRBJ2-7 | - | TRBV5-1 | TRBD1 | TGCGCCAGCAGCTTCCCAGGACAGGGAAACGAGCAGTACTTC | CASSFPGQGNEQYF
TRBJ2-2 | - | TRBV19 | TRBD1 | TGTGCCAGTCACCGGGACAGGGGGAGTAGGGAGCTGTTTTTT | CASHRDRGSRELFF
TRBJ2-2 | - | TRBV16 | - | TGTGCCAGCAGCCAATCAGCTCTACGGAACACCGGGGAGCTGTTTTTT | CASSQSALRNTGELFF
TRBJ1-1 | - | TRBV7-9 | - | TGTGCCAGCAGCCTAACTGGTAACACTGAAGCTTTCTTT | CASSLTGNTEAFF
TRBJ2-5 | once | TRBV7-2 | - | TGTGCCAGCAGCTTAGGGAGCAGGGGTGGTGAGACCCAGTACTTC | CASSLGSRGGETQYF
TRBJ1-1 | few | TRBV4-2 | - | TGTGCCAGCAGCCAAGATACAGATACTGAAGCTTTCTTT | CASSQDTDTEAFF
TRBJ2-7 | - | TRBV6-5 | TRBD1 | TGTGCCAGCAGTCCAGGGGGCTTGGAGCAGTACTTC | CASSPGGLEQYF
TRBJ2-7 | - | TRBV10-2 | TRBD2 | TGCGCCAGCAGTGAGTGGGACTACTCCTACGAGCAGTACTTC | CASSEWDYSYEQYF
TRBJ1-2 | - | TRBV7-2 | - | TGTGCCAGCAGCTCCGAACAGGAATACTATGGCTACACCTTC | CASSSEQEYYGYTF
TRBJ1-1 | - | TRBV5-5 | TRBD1 | TGTGCCAGCAGTTCCTGGGGGGACAGGGTTGACACTGAAGCTTTCTTT | CASSSWGDRVDTEAFF
TRBJ2-5 | - | TRBV6-2/TRBV6-3 | TRBD2 | TGTGCCAGCAGCCTGACTAGCTCGGAGACCCAGTACTTC | CASSLTSSETQYF
TRBJ2-7 | - | TRBV4-1 | TRBD2 | TGCGCCAGCAGCCAAGGGGATAGGGCTAGCGGGAGGAACCCCTACGAGCAGTACTTC | CASSQGDRASGRNPYEQYF
TRBJ1-2 | - | TRBV4-1 | TRBD1 | TGCGCCAGCAGCCAAGTTGAGGGGGCCCATGGCTACACCTTC | CASSQVEGAHGYTF
TRBJ1-2 | few | TRBV30 | TRBD1 | TGTGCCTGGAGCGCCGGGACAGAATCAAGCTATGGCTACACCTTC | CAWSAGTESSYGYTF
TRBJ1-2 | - | TRBV7-9 | - | TGTGCCAGCAGCTTCAGGGAGGGGGACTATGGCTACACCTTC | CASSFREGDYGYTF
TRBJ1-5 | - | TRBV6-5 | - | TGTGCCAGCAGTTACGGCGGCTTCAATCAGCCCCAGCATTTT | CASSYGGFNQPQHF
TRBJ1-5 | once | TRBV19 | - | TGTGCCAGTAGCCTCAGAGGGCCTAATCAGCCCCAGCATTTT | CASSLRGPNQPQHF
TRBJ1-1 | - | TRBV19 | - | TGTGCCAGTAGTACTACCACGAACACTGAAGCTTTCTTT | CASSTTTNTEAFF
TRBJ2-2 | - | TRBV9 | - | TGTGCCAGCGGACATCTGAACACCGGGGAGCTGTTTTTT | CASGHLNTGELFF
TRBJ2-3 | - | TRBV7-8 | TRBD2 | TGTGCCAGCAGCTCGACTAGCGGGAGATATACGCAGTATTTT | CASSSTSGRYTQYF
TRBJ2-1 | - | TRBV11-3 | - | TGTGCCAGCAGCTCTCCCAGCGGCAATGAGCAGTTCTTC | CASSSPSGNEQFF
TRBJ1-1 | - | TRBV29-1 | - | TGCAGCGTCTATGACACTGAAGCTTTCTTT | CSVYDTEAFF
TRBJ1-4 | - | TRBV28 | - | TGTGCCAGCAGGTCGGGGGGGGCAACTAATGAAAAACTGTTTTTT | CASRSGGATNEKLFF
TRBJ1-2 | - | TRBV27 | - | TGTGCCAGCAGTTTACGCGCAGCCACTATTAACTATGGCTACACCTTC | CASSLRAATINYGYTF
TRBJ2-7 | once | TRBV3-1/TRBV3-2 | TRBD2 | TGTGCCAGCAGCCAAGGGGGGGGAGGCTACGAGCAGTACTTC | CASSQGGGGYEQYF
TRBJ2-1 | - | TRBV7-7 | TRBD2 | TGTGCCAGCAGCCCGGCGGGTAGCGGGAGGCCACCCCACAATGAGCAGTTCTTC | CASSPAGSGRPPHNEQFF
TRBJ1-3 | few | TRBV11-2 | TRBD1 | TGTGCCAGCAGCTTGGACAGGATGGACACCATATATTTT | CASSLDRMDTIYF
TRBJ1-5 | - | TRBV5-6 | TRBD1 | TGTGCCAGCAGCTATAGGACAGGGACCGGCAATCAGCCCCAGCATTTT | CASSYRTGTGNQPQHF
TRBJ2-3 | - | TRBV25-1 | - | TGTGCCAGCAGTGAATCAGGGGCCGGCACAGATACGCAGTATTTT | CASSESGAGTDTQYF
TRBJ2-1 | once | TRBV9 | TRBD2 | TGTGCCAGCAGCACAACCCCTAGCGGGAGATGGAATGAGCAGTTCTTC | CASSTTPSGRWNEQFF
TRBJ2-7 | - | TRBV7-2 | TRBD1 | TGTGCCAGCAGCTTAGACTTGGACAGGGCAACCTACGAGCAGTACTTC | CASSLDLDRATYEQYF
TRBJ1-4 | - | TRBV7-9 | TRBD1 | TGTGCCAGCAGCTTCGGACAGGGTGGTGAAAAACTGTTTTTT | CASSFGQGGEKLFF
TRBJ1-5 | - | TRBV7-6 | TRBD1 | TGTGCCAGCAGCTTAGTAGGGGGACAGGGGGCCAATCAGCCCCAGCATTTT | CASSLVGGQGANQPQHF
TRBJ2-1 | - | TRBV4-3 | - | TGCGCCAGCAGCCAAGGGGCAGGAGGCTACAATGAGCAGTTCTTC | CASSQGAGGYNEQFF
TRBJ1-3 | - | TRBV4-2 | - | TGTGCCAGCAGCCCCCCCGGAGGCGTTTTTGGAAACACCATATATTTT | CASSPPGGVFGNTIYF
TRBJ1-2 | - | TRBV19 | TRBD1 | TGTGCCAGTAGTTTCCGGGACAGGACTAACTATGGCTACACCTTC | CASSFRDRTNYGYTF
TRBJ1-2 | once | TRBV6-5 | TRBD1 | TGTGCCAGCAGTTACAGAGGGGGCGGTAACTATGGCTACACCTTC | CASSYRGGGNYGYTF
TRBJ2-3 | - | TRBV4-3 | TRBD2 | TGCGCCAGCAGCCAATCTAGCGGGAGGGCAGATACGCAGTATTTT | CASSQSSGRADTQYF
TRBJ2-1 | - | TRBV2 | TRBD2 | TGTGCCAGCAGACTACCGGGACTAGCGGGAATTGAGCAGTTCTTC | CASRLPGLAGIEQFF
TRBJ2-1 | - | TRBV2 | TRBD2 | TGTGCCAGCAGCGGGCTAGCGGGAGCATCCGTGCAGTTCTTC | CASSGLAGASVQFF
TRBJ1-2 | - | TRBV2 | TRBD1 | TGTGCCAGCAGTGCGACAGGGCCCAACTATGGCTACACCTTC | CASSATGPNYGYTF
TRBJ1-5 | - | TRBV27 | TRBD1 | TGTGCCAGCAGTCCGACAGGGGAAGATAGCAATCAGCCCCAGCATTTT | CASSPTGEDSNQPQHF
TRBJ2-1 | - | TRBV25-1 | - | TGTGCCAGCAGTGAATCCGGGACTCGTCATGAGCAGTTCTTC | CASSESGTRHEQFF